This T cell receptor (beta chain) comes out of a study of lymphopenia after photon versus proton radiotherapy. Study-level results: After the lymphocyte nadir, photon-treated repertoires showed oligoclonal expansion, especially of CD8+ Temra cells.

In regard to this clone: Antigen unknown.

The CDR3 runs to 15 residues. The germline V gene has CDR1 KGHSH and CDR2 LQKENI. Between the trimmed V and J ends, which lost 4 bases and 0 bases, there was a span of 12 bases. Assay: immunoSEQ multiplex PCR; the TCRdb copy retains only in-frame clones and omits some. The repertoire holds 160,000 or so clones, with roughly nine tenths as singletons. This TCR was recovered from a man aged 50-60 years with gastric cancer. The sample in question was peripheral blood, obtained from a patient treated with photon-based radiotherapy. This chain joins TRBV18 and TRBJ1-1, with a weak D call TRBD1 (5 bases). Here the CDR3 reads CASSRQNDLNTEAFF. CDR3 nucleotide sequence: TGTGCCAGCTCACGACAGAACGACCTGAACACTGAAGCTTTCTTT. Using reference TRBV18 and TRBJ1-1 for the parts outside the CDR3, the full variable domain is NAGVMQNPRHLVRRRGQEARLRCSPMKGHSHVYWYRQLPEEGLKFMVYLQKENIIDESGMPKERFSAEFPKEGPSILRIQQVVRGDSAAYFCASSRQNDLNTEAFFGQGTRLTVV.